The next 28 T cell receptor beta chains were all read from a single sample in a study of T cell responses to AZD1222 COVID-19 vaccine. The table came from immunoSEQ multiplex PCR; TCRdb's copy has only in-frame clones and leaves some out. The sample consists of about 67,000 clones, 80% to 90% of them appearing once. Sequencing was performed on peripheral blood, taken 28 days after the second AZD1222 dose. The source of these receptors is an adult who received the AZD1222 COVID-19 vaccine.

The CDR3 loop reads CASSPLTGANTGELFF. DNA of the CDR3: TGCGCCAGCAGCCCCTTGACAGGGGCGAACACCGGGGAGCTGTTTTTT. This rearrangement joins TRBV4-3 to TRBJ2-2, with 8 bases aligning to TRBD1. There are 16 residues in the CDR3. Germline V gene lookup returns CDR1 LGHNA and CDR2 YSLEER. The J segment lost 0 bases and the V segment lost 4 bases, leaving 4 bases of the junction unmatched.

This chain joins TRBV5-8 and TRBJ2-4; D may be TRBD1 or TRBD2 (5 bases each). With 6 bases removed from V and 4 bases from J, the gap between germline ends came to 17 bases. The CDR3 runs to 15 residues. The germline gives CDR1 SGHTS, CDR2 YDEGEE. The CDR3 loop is CASTDNRDGKNIQYF. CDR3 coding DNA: TGTGCCAGCACCGACAACCGGGACGGAAAAAACATTCAGTACTTC.

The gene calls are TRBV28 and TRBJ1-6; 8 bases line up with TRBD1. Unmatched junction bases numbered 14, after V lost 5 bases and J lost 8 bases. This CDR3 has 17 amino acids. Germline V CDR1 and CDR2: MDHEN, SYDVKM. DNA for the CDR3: TGTGCCAGCAGTCCACCTTCAGGGGGCGCTAGGGATTCACCCCTCCACTTT. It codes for CASSPPSGGARDSPLHF.

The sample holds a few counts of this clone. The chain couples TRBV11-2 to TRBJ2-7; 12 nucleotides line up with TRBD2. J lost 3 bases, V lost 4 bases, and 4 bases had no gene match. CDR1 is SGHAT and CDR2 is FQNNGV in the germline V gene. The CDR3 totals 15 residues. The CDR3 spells CASSYRTSGDYEQYF. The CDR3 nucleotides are TGTGCCAGCAGCTACCGGACTAGCGGGGACTACGAGCAGTACTTC.

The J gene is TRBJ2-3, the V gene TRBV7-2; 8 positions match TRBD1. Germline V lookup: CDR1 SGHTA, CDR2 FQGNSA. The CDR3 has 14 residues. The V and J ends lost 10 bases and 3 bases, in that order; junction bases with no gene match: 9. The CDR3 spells CANKVTGATDTQYF. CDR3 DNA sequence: TGTGCCAACAAAGTGACAGGGGCAACAGATACGCAGTATTTT.

CDR3 sequence (DNA): TGTGCCAGCAGTTGGGGGGGGGCTGGAGAGACCCAGTACTTC. Its translation is CASSWGGAGETQYF. The chain has TRBV6-5 and TRBJ2-5, with a weak D call TRBD2 (7 bases). Germline CDR1 and CDR2: MNHEY and SVGAGI. The CDR3 covers 14 residues. Trimming removed 4 bases from V and 4 bases from J, with 13 bases in between.

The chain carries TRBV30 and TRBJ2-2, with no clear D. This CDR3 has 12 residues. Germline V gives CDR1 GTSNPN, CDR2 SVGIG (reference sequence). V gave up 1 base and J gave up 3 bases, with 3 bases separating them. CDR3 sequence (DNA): TGTGCCTGGAGTGGGTACACCGGGGAGCTGTTTTTT. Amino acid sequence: CAWSGYTGELFF.

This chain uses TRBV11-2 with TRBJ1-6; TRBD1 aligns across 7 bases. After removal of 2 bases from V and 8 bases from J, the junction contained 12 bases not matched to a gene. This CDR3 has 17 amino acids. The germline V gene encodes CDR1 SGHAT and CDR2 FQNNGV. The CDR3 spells CASSLWFATGHDSPLHF. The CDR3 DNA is TGTGCCAGCAGCTTATGGTTTGCGACAGGGCACGATTCACCCCTCCACTTT. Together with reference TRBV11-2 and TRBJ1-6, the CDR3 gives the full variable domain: EAGVAQSPRYKIIEKRQSVAFWCNPISGHATLYWYQQILGQGPKLLIQFQNNGVVDDSQLPKDRFSAERLKGVDSTLKIQPAKLEDSAVYLCASSLWFATGHDSPLHFGNGTRLTVT.

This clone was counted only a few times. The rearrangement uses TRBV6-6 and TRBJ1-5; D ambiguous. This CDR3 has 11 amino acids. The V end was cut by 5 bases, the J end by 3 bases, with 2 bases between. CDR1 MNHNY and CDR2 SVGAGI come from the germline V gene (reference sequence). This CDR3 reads CASSNNQPQHF. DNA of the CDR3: TGTGCCAGCAGTAACAATCAGCCCCAGCATTTT.

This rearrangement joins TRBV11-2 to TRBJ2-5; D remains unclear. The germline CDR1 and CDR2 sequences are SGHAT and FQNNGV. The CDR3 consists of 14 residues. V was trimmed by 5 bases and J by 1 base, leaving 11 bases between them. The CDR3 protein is CASSIRRPQETQYF. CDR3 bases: TGTGCCAGCAGCATCCGACGGCCCCAAGAGACCCAGTACTTC.

DNA of the CDR3: TGTGCCAGCAGCGCGGGACAGGGGGCCTACGAGCAGTACTTC. Its translation: CASSAGQGAYEQYF. The chain combines TRBV5-6 with TRBJ2-7, with 11 bases identical to TRBD1. This CDR3 contains 14 residues. V shed 4 bases and J 2 bases; nucleotides not matched to a gene: 2. Germline-derived CDR1 and CDR2 are SGHDT and YYEEEE.

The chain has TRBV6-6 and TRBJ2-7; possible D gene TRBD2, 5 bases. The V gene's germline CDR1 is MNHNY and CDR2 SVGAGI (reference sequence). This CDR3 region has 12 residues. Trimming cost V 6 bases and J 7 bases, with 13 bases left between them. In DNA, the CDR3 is TGTGCCAGCAGCCCCCCCCCGGGAGAGCAGTACTTC. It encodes CASSPPPGEQYF.

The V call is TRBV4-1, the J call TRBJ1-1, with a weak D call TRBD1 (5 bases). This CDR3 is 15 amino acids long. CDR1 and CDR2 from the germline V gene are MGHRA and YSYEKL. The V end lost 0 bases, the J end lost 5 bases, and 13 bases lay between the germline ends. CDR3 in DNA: TGCGCCAGCAGCCAAGATCGAGTCCGGGGGACTGAAGCTTTCTTT. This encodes CASSQDRVRGTEAFF.

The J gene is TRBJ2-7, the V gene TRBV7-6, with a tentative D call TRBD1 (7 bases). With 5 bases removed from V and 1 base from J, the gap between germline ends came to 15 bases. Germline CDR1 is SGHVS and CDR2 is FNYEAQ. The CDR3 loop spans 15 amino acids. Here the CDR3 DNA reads TGTGCCAGCAGCCCCGAGGGGGGACAGTCCTACGAGCAGTACTTC. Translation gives CASSPEGGQSYEQYF. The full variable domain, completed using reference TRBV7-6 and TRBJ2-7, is GAGVSQSPRYKVTKRGQDVALRCDPISGHVSLYWYRQALGQGPEFLTYFNYEAQQDKSGLPNDRFSAERPEGSISTLTIQRTEQRDSAMYRCASSPEGGQSYEQYFGPGTRLTVT.

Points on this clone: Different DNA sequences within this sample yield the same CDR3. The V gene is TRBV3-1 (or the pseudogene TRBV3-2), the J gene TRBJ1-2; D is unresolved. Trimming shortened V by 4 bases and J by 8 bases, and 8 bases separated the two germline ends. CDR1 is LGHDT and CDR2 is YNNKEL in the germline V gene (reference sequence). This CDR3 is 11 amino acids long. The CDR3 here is CASSRGRGYTF. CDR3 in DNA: TGTGCCAGCAGCCGGGGTAGGGGCTACACCTTC.

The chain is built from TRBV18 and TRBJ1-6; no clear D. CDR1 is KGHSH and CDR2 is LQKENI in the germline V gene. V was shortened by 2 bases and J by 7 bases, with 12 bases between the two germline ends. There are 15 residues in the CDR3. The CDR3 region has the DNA TGTGCCAGCTCACCAATCCAGGATGGGAATTCACCCCTCCACTTT. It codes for CASSPIQDGNSPLHF.

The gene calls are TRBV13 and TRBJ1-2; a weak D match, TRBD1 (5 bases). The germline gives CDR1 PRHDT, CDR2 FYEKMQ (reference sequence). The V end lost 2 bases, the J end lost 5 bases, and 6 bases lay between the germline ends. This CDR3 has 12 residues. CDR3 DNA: TGTGCCAGCAGCTTAAAGGGGTATGGCTACACCTTC. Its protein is CASSLKGYGYTF.

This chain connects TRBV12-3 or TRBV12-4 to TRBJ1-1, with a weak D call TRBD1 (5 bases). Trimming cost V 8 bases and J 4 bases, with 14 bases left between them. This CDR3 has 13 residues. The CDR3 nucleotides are TGTGCCAGCGGTCTGGGGGGGGGCACTGAAGCTTTCTTT. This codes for CASGLGGGTEAFF.

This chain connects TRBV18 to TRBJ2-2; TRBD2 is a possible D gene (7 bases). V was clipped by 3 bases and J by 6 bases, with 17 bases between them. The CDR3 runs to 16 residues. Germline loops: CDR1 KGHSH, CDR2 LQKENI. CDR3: CASSPSGGRYAGELFF. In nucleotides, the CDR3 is TGTGCCAGCTCACCGTCGGGGGGCCGCTACGCCGGGGAGCTGTTTTTT.

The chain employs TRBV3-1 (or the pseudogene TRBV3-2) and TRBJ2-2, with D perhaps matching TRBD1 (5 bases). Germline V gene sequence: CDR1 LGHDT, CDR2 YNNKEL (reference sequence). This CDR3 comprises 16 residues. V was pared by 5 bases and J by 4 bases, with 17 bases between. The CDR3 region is CASSSPGLGRTGELFF. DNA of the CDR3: TGTGCCAGCAGCTCCCCGGGTCTGGGGCGCACCGGGGAGCTGTTTTTT.

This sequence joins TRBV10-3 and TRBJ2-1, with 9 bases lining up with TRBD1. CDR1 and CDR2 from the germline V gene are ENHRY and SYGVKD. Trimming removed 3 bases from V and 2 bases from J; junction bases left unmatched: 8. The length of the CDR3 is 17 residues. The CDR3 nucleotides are TGTGCCATCAGTGAAACCGGACAGGGGACTACCTACAATGAGCAGTTCTTC. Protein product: CAISETGQGTTYNEQFF.

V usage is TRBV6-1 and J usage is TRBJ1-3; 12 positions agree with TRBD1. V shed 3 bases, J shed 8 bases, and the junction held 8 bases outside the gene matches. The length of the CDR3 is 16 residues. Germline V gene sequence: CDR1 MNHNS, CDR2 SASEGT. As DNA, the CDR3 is TGTGCCAGCAGTGATGGGGACAGGGGGCGCTTCCACACCATATATTTT. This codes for CASSDGDRGRFHTIYF.

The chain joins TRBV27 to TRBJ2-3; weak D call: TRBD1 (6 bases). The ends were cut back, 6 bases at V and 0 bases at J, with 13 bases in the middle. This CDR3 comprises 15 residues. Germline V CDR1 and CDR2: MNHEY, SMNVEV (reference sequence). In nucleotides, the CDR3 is TGTGCCAGCAGATACAGGGCCCCTAGCACAGATACGCAGTATTTT. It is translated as CASRYRAPSTDTQYF.

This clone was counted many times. CDR3 DNA: TGTGCCAGCAGCTCCCAGGGGGTAGGGTCACCCCTCCACTTT. It yields the protein CASSSQGVGSPLHF. The chain joins TRBV5-4 to TRBJ1-6, with 7 bases lining up with TRBD1. CDR1 is SGHNT and CDR2 is YYREEE in the germline V gene (reference sequence). This CDR3 is built from 14 residues. J gave up 10 bases and V 3 bases, and 7 bases lay outside the gene matches.

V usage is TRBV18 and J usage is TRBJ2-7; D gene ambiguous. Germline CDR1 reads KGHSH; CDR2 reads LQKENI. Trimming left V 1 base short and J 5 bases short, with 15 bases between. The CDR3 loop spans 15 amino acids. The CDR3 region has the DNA TGTGCCAGCTCACCACAGTCAGGCACTTCGAACGAGCAGTACTTC. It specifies CASSPQSGTSNEQYF.

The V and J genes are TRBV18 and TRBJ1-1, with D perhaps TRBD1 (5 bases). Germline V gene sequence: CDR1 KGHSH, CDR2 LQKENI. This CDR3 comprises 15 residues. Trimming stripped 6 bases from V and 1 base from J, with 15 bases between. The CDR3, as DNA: TGTGCCAGCTCGCCGGGGCAGGGTAGGAACACTGAAGCTTTCTTT. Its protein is CASSPGQGRNTEAFF.

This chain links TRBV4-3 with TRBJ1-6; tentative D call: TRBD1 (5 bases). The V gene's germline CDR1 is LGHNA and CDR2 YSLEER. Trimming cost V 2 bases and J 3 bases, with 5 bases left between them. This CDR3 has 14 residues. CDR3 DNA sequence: TGCGCCAGCAGCCAAAGGGGCTATAATTCACCCCTCCACTTT. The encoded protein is CASSQRGYNSPLHF.

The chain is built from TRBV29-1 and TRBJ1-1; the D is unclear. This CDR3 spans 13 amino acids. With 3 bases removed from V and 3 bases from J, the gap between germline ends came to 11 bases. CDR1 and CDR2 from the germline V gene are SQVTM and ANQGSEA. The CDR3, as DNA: TGCAGCGTTGACGGTGGTTGGTACACTGAAGCTTTCTTT. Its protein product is CSVDGGWYTEAFF.